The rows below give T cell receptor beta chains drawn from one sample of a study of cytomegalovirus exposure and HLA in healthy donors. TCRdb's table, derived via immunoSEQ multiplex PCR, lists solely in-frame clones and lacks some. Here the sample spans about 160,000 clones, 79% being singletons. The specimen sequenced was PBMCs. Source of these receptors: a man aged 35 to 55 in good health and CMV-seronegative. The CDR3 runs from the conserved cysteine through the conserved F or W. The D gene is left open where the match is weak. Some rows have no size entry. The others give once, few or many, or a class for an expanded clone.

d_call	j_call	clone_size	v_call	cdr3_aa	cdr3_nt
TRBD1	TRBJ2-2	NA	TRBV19	CASSIRGTGGAGELFF	TGTGCCAGTAGTATAAGAGGGACAGGGGGAGCCGGGGAGCTGTTTTTT
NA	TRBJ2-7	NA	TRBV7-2	CASSGAYEQYF	TGTGCCAGCAGTGGAGCCTACGAGCAGTACTTC
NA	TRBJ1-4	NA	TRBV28	CASSPRGKLFF	TGTGCCAGCAGTCCCCGAGGAAAACTGTTTTTT
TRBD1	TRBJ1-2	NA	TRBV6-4	CASSQTGAGYTF	TGTGCCAGCAGCCAGACAGGGGCGGGCTACACCTTC
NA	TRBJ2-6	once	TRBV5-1	CASSVTSFVTGANGLTF	TGCGCCAGCAGCGTAACTTCGTTTGTCACTGGGGCCAACGGCCTGACTTTC
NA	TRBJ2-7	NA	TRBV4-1	CASSQDSSYEQYF	TGCGCCAGCAGCCAAGACAGTTCCTACGAGCAGTACTTC
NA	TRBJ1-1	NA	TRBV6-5	CASSSGASGARTEAFF	TGTGCCAGCAGTTCCGGGGCATCAGGGGCAAGAACTGAAGCTTTCTTT
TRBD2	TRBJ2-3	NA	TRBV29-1	CSARPGLAGDTQYF	TGCAGCGCCCGCCCGGGACTAGCGGGCGATACGCAGTATTTT
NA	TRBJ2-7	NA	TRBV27	CASSSSHGSYEQYF	TGTGCCAGCAGTTCCTCACACGGGTCCTACGAGCAGTACTTC
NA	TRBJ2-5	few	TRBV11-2	CASSLGLGLGREQYF	TGTGCCAGCAGCTTAGGTTTGGGTCTCGGAAGGGAGCAGTACTTC
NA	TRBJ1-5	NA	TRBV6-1	CASSSWGDSNQPQHF	TGTGCCAGCAGCAGCTGGGGGGATAGCAATCAGCCCCAGCATTTT
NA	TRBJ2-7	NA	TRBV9	CASKKGEGPSEQYF	TGTGCCAGCAAAAAGGGGGAGGGCCCCTCCGAGCAGTACTTC
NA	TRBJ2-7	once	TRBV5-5	CASSLQGYEQYF	TGTGCCAGCAGCTTGCAGGGCTACGAGCAGTACTTC
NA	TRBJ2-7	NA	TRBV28	CASSLSGREYF	TGTGCCAGCAGTTTATCGGGTCGGGAGTACTTC
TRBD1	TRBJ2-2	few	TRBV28	CASRMGQGATGELFF	TGTGCCAGCAGGATGGGACAGGGGGCTACCGGGGAGCTGTTTTTT
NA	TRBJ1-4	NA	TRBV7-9	CASSPDLVAGEKLFF	TGTGCCAGCAGCCCAGACCTGGTGGCAGGTGAAAAACTGTTTTTT
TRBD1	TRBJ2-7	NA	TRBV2	CASSLGDRAEYF	TGTGCCAGCAGTCTTGGGGACAGGGCGGAGTACTTC
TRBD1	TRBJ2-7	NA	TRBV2	CASSEMETGVSEQYF	TGTGCCAGCAGTGAAATGGAGACAGGGGTCTCCGAGCAGTACTTC
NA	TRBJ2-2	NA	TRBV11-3	CASSSSRPGELFF	TGTGCCAGCAGCTCCTCCCGTCCCGGGGAGCTGTTTTTT
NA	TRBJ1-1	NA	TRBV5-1	CASSLGVRTASVLNTEAFF	TGCGCCAGCAGCTTGGGGGTTAGGACAGCCTCCGTCCTTAACACTGAAGCTTTCTTT
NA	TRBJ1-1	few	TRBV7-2	CASSLGVLQGKTEAFF	TGTGCCAGCAGCTTAGGGGTTCTGCAGGGAAAAACTGAAGCTTTCTTT
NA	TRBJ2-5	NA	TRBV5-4	CASSPEVGGETQYF	TGTGCCAGCAGCCCGGAGGTGGGTGGGGAGACCCAGTACTTC
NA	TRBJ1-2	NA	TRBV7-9	CASSPTLGVAFYGYTF	TGTGCCAGCAGTCCTACTCTAGGGGTGGCATTCTATGGCTACACCTTC
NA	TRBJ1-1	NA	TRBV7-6	CASSADSNTEAFF	TGTGCCAGCAGCGCGGATTCGAACACTGAAGCTTTCTTT
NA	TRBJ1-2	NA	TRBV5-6	CASSLDGTNYGYTF	TGTGCCAGCAGCTTGGACGGGACTAACTATGGCTACACCTTC
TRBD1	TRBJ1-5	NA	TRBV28	CASTATGGGYQPQHF	TGTGCCAGCACCGCTACAGGGGGTGGTTATCAGCCCCAGCATTTT
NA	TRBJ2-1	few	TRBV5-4	CASSLDYNEQFF	TGTGCCAGCAGCCTAGACTACAATGAGCAGTTCTTC
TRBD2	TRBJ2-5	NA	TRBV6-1	CASRTSGVQETQYF	TGTGCCAGTAGGACTAGCGGAGTTCAAGAGACCCAGTACTTC
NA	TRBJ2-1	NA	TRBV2	CATKRGSPSSYYNEQFF	TGTGCCACCAAGAGAGGGAGCCCCTCCTCCTACTACAATGAGCAGTTCTTC
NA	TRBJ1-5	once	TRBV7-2	CASSLASQGIQPQHF	TGTGCCAGCAGCTTAGCGAGCCAGGGGATACAGCCCCAGCATTTT
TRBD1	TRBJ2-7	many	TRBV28	CASMGQGGHEQYF	TGTGCCAGCATGGGACAGGGTGGCCACGAGCAGTACTTC
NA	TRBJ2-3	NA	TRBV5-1	CASSSPGGGGGAWDTQYF	TGCGCCAGCAGCTCCCCTGGAGGAGGAGGGGGCGCTTGGGATACGCAGTATTTT
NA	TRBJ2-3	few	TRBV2	CASSETHMGATDTQYF	TGTGCCAGCAGTGAAACCCATATGGGGGCCACAGATACGCAGTATTTT
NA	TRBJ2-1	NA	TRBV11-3	CASSPPRVVYNEQFF	TGTGCCAGCAGCCCCCCCCGCGTCGTGTACAATGAGCAGTTCTTC
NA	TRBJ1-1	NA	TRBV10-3	CAISEGRPTEAFF	TGTGCCATCAGTGAAGGCAGGCCCACTGAAGCTTTCTTT
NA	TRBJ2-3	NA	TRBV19	CASSGTRATDTQYF	TGTGCCAGTAGTGGGACTCGGGCCACAGATACGCAGTATTTT
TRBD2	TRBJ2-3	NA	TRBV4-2	CASSQEPSGSADTQYF	TGTGCCAGCAGCCAAGAGCCTAGCGGGAGCGCAGATACGCAGTATTTT
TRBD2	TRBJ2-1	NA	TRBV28	CASRSPGLTINEQFF	TGTGCCAGCAGGTCACCGGGACTAACCATCAATGAGCAGTTCTTC
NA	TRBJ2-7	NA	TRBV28	CASSLRQTVSYEQYF	TGTGCCAGCAGTTTAAGACAGACCGTCTCCTACGAGCAGTACTTC
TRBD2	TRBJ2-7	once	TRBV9	CASSPGTSGYEQYF	TGTGCCAGCAGCCCCGGGACTAGCGGCTACGAGCAGTACTTC
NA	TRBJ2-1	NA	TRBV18	CASSPGGAVSYNEQFF	TGTGCCAGCTCACCCGGAGGGGCGGTCTCCTACAATGAGCAGTTCTTC
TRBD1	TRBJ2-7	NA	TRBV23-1	CAGWTGGYEQYF	TGCGCCGGTTGGACAGGGGGCTACGAGCAGTACTTC
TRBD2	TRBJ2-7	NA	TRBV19	CASSMRLAGSYEQYF	TGTGCCAGTAGTATGAGACTAGCGGGATCCTACGAGCAGTACTTC
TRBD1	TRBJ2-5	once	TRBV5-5	CASSFSRTGIETQYF	TGTGCCAGCAGCTTTTCTCGGACAGGGATAGAGACCCAGTACTTC
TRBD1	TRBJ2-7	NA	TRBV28	CASRGDRVREQYF	TGTGCCAGCAGGGGAGACAGGGTAAGAGAGCAGTACTTC
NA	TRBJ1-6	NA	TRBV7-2	CASSLAQRVGSPLHF	TGTGCCAGCAGCTTAGCGCAGAGGGTTGGTTCACCCCTCCACTTT